What follows describes a single TCR beta chain. The specificity of this receptor is unknown. Per-base quality was not reported, and no clone a single base away is much larger than it. V lost 0 bases and J lost 4 bases; the stretch between them is 8 bases long. The germline V gene (reference sequence) yields SGHKS for CDR1 and YYEKEE for CDR2. The CDR3 runs 14 residues from the cysteine to the phenylalanine. CDR3 DNA is the only sequence kept; it has 42 bases, read in frame from the first base. Per the publication, the time point label means: baseline before first vaccination. Vaccinee samples were obtained from the UK trials COV001 and COV002, which included a single-blind randomized controlled phase 2/3 trial of AZD1222 (ChAdOx1 nCoV-19) in healthy adults. For TCRbeta chain sequencing, PBMC samples were collected from trial participants at day 0 and at day 28 after the second dose. The CDR3 regions of human TCRbeta chains were analyzed by immunosequencing. The original methods were these. Repertoire TCRs were checked for matches against a reference library of SARS-CoV-2-specific TCRs that had been generated using the MIRA antigen-specificity platform. Breadth was defined as the fraction of unique TCRs that were SARS-CoV-2-associated, and depth was defined as the fraction of total T cells that were SARS-CoV-2-associated. Each spike-specific TCR was assigned to its reactive spike region and to a CD4 or CD8 class using the MIRA data. Log10-transformed breadth and depth values were compared by one-way ANOVA with Sidak's multiple comparisons tests. TCRdb stores this immuneACCESS table with in-frame sequences only. Part of the clones is absent; in the studies checked, under half of the shortfall reflects unresolved V genes, and no reason is known for the rest. V and J calls and clone size are as listed in that table; D and trimming were resolved from the DNA. The sample profile shows over 70,000 clones; 85% of them were found once. 20% of the sample goes to the ten largest clones.

The entry originates in a study of T cell responses to AZD1222 COVID-19 vaccine (dated by TCRdb to 2020 to 2022). Concerning the study at large: AZD1222 recipients given second doses at about 4 weeks or at about 12 weeks were pooled, since spike-specific TCR depth and breadth were not found to differ between the two schedules. A total of approximately 240 trial participants underwent TCR sequencing, of whom about 210 received two doses of AZD1222 and around 26 received two doses of the MenACWY control vaccine. Enrollment into the trials was organized by age into subgroups of 18-55, 56-69 and 70-plus years, and those subgroups contained roughly 160, 29 and 62 TCR-sequenced participants, respectively. General findings and caveats noted by the study authors: Reportedly, close to half of the unique spike-specific TCRs recognized epitopes lying outside the regions that are mutated in the B.1.351 and B.1.1.7 variants. Vaccine-associated CD4 TCRs spanned the whole spike protein, with dominant responses in regions 160-218 and 743-854. In the small 56-69-year group, the increase in depth fell short of significance, most likely because of low power. Participants were mostly white British, with more females than males. The authors suggested clonal diversity may have been underestimated. Because no samples from the day 14 peak response were available, repertoires could be characterized only after the peak T cell response. Conclusions about previously exposed vaccinees are limited, since just five to seven AZD1222 recipients were seropositive for SARS-CoV-2 at baseline. Spike-specific TCR breadth and depth rose significantly after two AZD1222 doses compared with day 0 and with MenACWY recipients.

Specimen: peripheral blood, collected on day 0 of AZD1222 vaccination. The rearrangement combines TRBV5-5 with TRBJ2-1; the D gene cannot be named for sure. This receptor was identified in an adult in good health. The DNA sequence is given as TGTGCCAGCAGCTTGGAGGTCGTTTACAATGAGCAGTTCTTC. Its translation is CASSLEVVYNEQFF.